This record covers a single T cell receptor beta chain. Its antigen is unidentified. This sample stems from a study of CD8 T cells in Susac syndrome. Study results and caveats: In Susac syndrome, CD8+ expansion was highest in TEMRA and active disease.

Bulk CD8+ and CD4+ cells came from magnetic negative isolation; CD8+ TEMRA by FACS. Trimming took 9 bases from V and 0 from J, leaving 15 bases between them. This CDR3 contains 15 residues. Germline V gives CDR1 LNHDA, CDR2 SQIVND (reference sequence). An input of about 0.45 to 1 ug of RNA was subjected to reverse transcription using random hexamers. TCRdb re-called the immunoSEQ multiplex PCR reads through MiXCR, storing one row per CDR3 protein. The sample has about 85,000 distinct CDR3 sequences, approximately 95% seen once. Sequenced material: CD8+ T cells from PBMCs. This sequence originates from a human donor with Susac syndrome. The chain joins TRBV19 to TRBJ2-1; weak D call: TRBD1 (5 bases). DNA of the CDR3: TGTGCCAGACAAGCACAGGATAACTCCTACAATGAGCAGTTCTTC. Translated: CARQAQDNSYNEQFF.